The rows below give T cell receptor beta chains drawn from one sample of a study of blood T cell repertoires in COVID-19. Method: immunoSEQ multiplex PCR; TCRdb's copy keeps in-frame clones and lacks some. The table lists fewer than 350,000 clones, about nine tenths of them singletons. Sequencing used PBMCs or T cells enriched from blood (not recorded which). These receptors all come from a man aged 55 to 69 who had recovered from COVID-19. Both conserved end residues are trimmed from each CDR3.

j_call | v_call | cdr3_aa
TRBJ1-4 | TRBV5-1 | ASSLAPGGAEEKLF
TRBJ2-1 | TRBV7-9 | ASSSDGGRAPRNEQF
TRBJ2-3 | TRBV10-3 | AISESGTTDTQY
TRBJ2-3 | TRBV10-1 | ASSEPGQATDTQY
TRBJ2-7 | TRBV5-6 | ASSIYREGQY
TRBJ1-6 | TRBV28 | ASSTLNDPGPDSPLH
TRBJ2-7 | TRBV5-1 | ASSSDRVSHEQY
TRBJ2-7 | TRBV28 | AMGQYYEQY
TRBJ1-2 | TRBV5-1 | ASSLDGGIRGYT
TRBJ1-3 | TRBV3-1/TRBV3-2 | ASSQGDQGSGNTIY
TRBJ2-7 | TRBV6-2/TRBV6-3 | ASSYLAYEQY
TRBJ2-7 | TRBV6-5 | ARPQGYEQY
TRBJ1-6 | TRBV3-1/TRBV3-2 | ASSQVANNSPLH
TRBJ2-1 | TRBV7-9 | ASSRTGVDEQF
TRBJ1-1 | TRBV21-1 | ASSKVPRGHRVGAEAF
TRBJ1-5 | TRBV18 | ASSQLSVGQGGWNQPQH
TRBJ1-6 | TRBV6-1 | ASSDVGRANSPLH
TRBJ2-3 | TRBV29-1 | SVNWLATDTQY
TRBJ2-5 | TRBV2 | ASNRGMETQY
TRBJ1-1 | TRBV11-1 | ASSLSVGGTEAF
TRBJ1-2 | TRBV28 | ASSLGAANYGYT
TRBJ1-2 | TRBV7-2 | ASSPGDRYYGYT
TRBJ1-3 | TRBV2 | ASSENGISGNTIY
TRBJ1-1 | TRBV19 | ASSLYSAKQIMNTEAF